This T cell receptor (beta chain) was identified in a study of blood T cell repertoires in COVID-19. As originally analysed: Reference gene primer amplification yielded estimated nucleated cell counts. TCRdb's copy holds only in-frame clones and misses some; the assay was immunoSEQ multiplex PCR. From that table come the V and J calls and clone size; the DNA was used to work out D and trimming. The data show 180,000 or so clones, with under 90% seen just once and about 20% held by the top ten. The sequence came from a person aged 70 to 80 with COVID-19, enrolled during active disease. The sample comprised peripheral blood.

DNA for the CDR3: TGTGCCTGGAGTGTTTTGGGGGCGAGGCAGCCCCAGCATTTT. Protein: CAWSVLGARQPQHF. This chain connects TRBV30 to TRBJ1-5; a weak D match, TRBD1 (6 bases). The CDR3 is 14 residues long. CDR1 and CDR2 from the germline V gene are GTSNPN and SVGIG (reference sequence). V shed 0 bases and J shed 7 bases, with 13 bases lying between them.